Reported below is one T cell receptor beta chain. No antigen is known for it. The sample comes from a study of shared clonotypes between healthy human individuals. Overall study results and limits: Clonotypes shared by all four sorted-subset donors had higher generation probabilities than non-shared clonotypes.

Some 30,000 T cell genomes, or roughly 200 ng DNA, went into the sorted-subset replicate PCRs. Method: immunoSEQ multiplex PCR; TCRdb's copy keeps in-frame clones and lacks some. This table has about 2.2 million clones, about 93% appearing once. Naive CD8 cells, CD45RO-negative and positively selected for CCR7, excluded terminally differentiated effector memory CD45RA+ cells. The receptor was derived from a man aged 18 to 35 in good health. Some clones in this sample may be carry-over from other donors' samples. The source material was naive CD8+ T cells from PBMCs.

The CDR3 reads CATGLAGGTGELFF. CDR3 bases: TGTGCTACGGGACTAGCGGGAGGCACCGGGGAGCTGTTTTTT. The chain employs TRBV19 and TRBJ2-2; the match to TRBD2 covers 15 bases. Germline CDR1 is LNHDA and CDR2 is SQIVND (reference sequence). CDR3 size: 14 residues. The whole variable domain, filled in from reference TRBV19 and TRBJ2-2, reads DGGITQSPKYLFRKEGQNVTLSCEQNLNHDAMYWYRQDPGQGLRLIYYSQIVNDFQKGDIAEGYSVSREKKESFPLTVTSAQKNPTAFYLCATGLAGGTGELFFGEGSRLTVL.